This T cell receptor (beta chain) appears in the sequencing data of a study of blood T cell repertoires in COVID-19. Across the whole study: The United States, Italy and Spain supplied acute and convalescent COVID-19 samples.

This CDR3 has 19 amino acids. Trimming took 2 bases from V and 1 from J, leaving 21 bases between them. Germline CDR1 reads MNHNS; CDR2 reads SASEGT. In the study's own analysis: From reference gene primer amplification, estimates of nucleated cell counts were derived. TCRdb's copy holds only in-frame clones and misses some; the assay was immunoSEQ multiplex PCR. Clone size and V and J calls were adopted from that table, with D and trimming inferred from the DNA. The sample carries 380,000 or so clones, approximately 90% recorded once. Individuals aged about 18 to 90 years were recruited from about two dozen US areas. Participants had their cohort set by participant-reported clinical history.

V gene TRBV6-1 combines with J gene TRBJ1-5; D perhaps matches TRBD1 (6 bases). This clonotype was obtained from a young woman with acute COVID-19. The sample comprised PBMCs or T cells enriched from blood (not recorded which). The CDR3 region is CASSEQGHLTHRSNQPQHF. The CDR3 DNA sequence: TGTGCCAGCAGTGAACAGGGGCACCTTACACACCGGAGCAATCAGCCCCAGCATTTT.